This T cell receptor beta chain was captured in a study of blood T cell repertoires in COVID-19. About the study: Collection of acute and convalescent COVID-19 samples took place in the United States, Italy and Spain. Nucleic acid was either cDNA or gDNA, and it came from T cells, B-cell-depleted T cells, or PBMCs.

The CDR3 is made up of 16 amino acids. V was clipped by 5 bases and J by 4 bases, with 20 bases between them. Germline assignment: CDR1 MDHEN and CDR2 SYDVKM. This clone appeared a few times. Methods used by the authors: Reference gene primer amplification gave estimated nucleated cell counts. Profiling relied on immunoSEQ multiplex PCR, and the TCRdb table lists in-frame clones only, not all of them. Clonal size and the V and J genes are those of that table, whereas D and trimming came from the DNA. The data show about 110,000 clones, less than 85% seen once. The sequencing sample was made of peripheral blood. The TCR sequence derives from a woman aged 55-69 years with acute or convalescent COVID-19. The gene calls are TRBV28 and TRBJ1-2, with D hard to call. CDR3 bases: TGTGCCAGCAGTCAGCGTTCTCAAGAAAGCTTCTATGGCTACACCTTC. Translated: CASSQRSQESFYGYTF.